What follows describes a single TCR beta chain. This record comes from a study of blood T cell repertoires in COVID-19. Study in general: Acute-phase and convalescent COVID-19 samples originated in the United States, Italy and Spain. T cells, B-cell-depleted T cells, or PBMCs supplied cDNA or gDNA.

The V end lost 6 bases, the J end lost 1 base, and 9 bases lay between the germline ends. The CDR3 extends over 14 amino acids. Germline V gene lookup returns CDR1 SEHNR and CDR2 FQNEAQ (reference sequence). The authors' processing: Estimates of nucleated cell counts were drawn from the amplification of reference gene primers. Using immunoSEQ multiplex PCR, the repertoire was profiled, and TCRdb retains in-frame clones only, with some absent. The DNA was the basis for D and trimming; V, J and clone size are from that table. The sample yields around 270,000 clones, roughly 89% seen once. The specimen was peripheral blood. The genes are TRBV7-9 and TRBJ2-2; D perhaps matches TRBD1 (6 bases). This clonotype was sampled from a woman in her 40s who had recovered from COVID-19. The CDR3 nucleotides are TGTGCCAGCAGACAGACAGGGAACACCGGGGAGCTGTTTTTT. This translates into CASRQTGNTGELFF.